The 17 T cell receptor beta chains given below trace back to one sample, sequenced in a study of blood T cells in healthy people across ages. A second about 6 to 12 cycle PCR used barcoded and J-beta primers. TCRdb reprocessed the 5' RACE reads with MiXCR, giving one entry per CDR3 protein. This table holds just over 800,000 distinct CDR3 sequences, 55% to 65% found once. The sequenced sample consisted of blood. The receptors here all came from a man between 25 and 39 years old in good health.

This clonotype was seen a single time. This chain joins TRBV9 and TRBJ2-3; D assignment may be TRBD1 or TRBD2 (5 bases each). This CDR3 has 15 residues. Per the germline V gene, CDR1 is SGDLS and CDR2 is YYNGEE. Deletions cut 3 bases from V and 1 base from J, with 12 bases between. The CDR3 loop reads CASSGTRDRTDTQYF. CDR3 coding DNA: TGTGCCAGCAGCGGAACCCGGGACCGCACAGATACGCAGTATTTT.

This CDR3 is CASSPGTSEVYEQYF. The CDR3 nucleotides read TGCGCCAGCAGCCCAGGGACTAGCGAGGTCTACGAGCAGTACTTC. The J gene is TRBJ2-7, the V gene TRBV4-3, with 10 positions matching TRBD2. J gave up 3 bases and V 4 bases, and 6 bases lay outside the gene matches. Germline CDR1 reads LGHNA; CDR2 reads YSLEER. The CDR3 extends over 15 amino acids.

V is TRBV5-5 and J is TRBJ1-5; the D is unclear. Trimming left V 4 bases short and J 1 base short, with 3 bases between. There are 12 residues in the CDR3. Germline CDR1 reads SGHKS; CDR2 reads YYEKEE (reference sequence). For the CDR3, the DNA is TGTGCCAGCAGCCCCAGCAATCAGCCCCAGCATTTT. Encoded protein: CASSPSNQPQHF.

J is TRBJ1-4 and V is TRBV4-2; 8 bases map to TRBD1. The CDR3 extends over 18 amino acids. The germline gives CDR1 LGHNA, CDR2 YNFKEQ. V lost 6 bases, J lost 7 bases, and 19 bases stayed unmatched. CDR3 loop: CASSLDRGVLVIGEKLFF. The DNA for the CDR3 is TGTGCCAGCAGTCTAGACAGGGGAGTACTAGTGATCGGTGAAAAACTGTTTTTT.

The chain uses TRBV7-2 and TRBJ1-4; D possibly corresponds to TRBD1 (6 bases). Trimming removed 5 bases from V and 0 bases from J, with 13 bases in between. The CDR3 has 16 amino acids. Germline V CDR1 and CDR2: SGHTA, FQGNSA. In nucleotides, the CDR3 is TGTGCCAGCAGCGTGGGACACCAAACAACTAATGAAAAACTGTTTTTT. It yields the protein CASSVGHQTTNEKLFF. Drawing the rest from reference TRBV7-2 and TRBJ1-4, the complete variable domain is GAGVSQSPSNKVTEKGKDVELRCDPISGHTALYWYRQSLGQGLEFLIYFQGNSAPDKSGLPSDRFSAERTGGSVSTLTIQRTQQEDSAVYLCASSVGHQTTNEKLFFGSGTQLSVL.

V usage is TRBV7-6 and J usage is TRBJ2-4, with 10 bases identical to TRBD1. The length of the CDR3 is 14 residues. The V gene end was trimmed by 2 bases and the J gene end by 6 bases; junction bases not matched to a gene: 1. Germline lookup yields CDR1 SGHVS and CDR2 FNYEAQ. CDR3 loop: CASSLRQGANIQYF. In DNA, the CDR3 is TGTGCCAGCAGCTTAAGACAGGGGGCAAACATTCAGTACTTC.

This clonotype was seen only once. The gene calls are TRBV29-1 and TRBJ2-1; D might be TRBD1 or TRBD2, each matching 6 bases. Per germline, CDR1 SQVTM and CDR2 ANQGSEA. V dropped 4 bases and J dropped 10 bases, with 11 bases sitting between them. This CDR3 is 11 amino acids long. Written as DNA, the CDR3 is TGCAGCGTTGGTCAGGGGAGGGAGCAGTTCTTC. Amino acids: CSVGQGREQFF.

V gene TRBV20-1 combines with J gene TRBJ1-5; tentative D call: TRBD1 (5 bases). Germline loops: CDR1 DFQATT, CDR2 SNEGSKA (reference sequence). This CDR3 contains 13 residues. Trimming shortened V by 3 bases and J by 6 bases, and 12 bases separated the two germline ends. CDR3 sequence: CSASFQGSQPQHF. Here the CDR3 DNA reads TGCAGTGCTAGTTTCCAGGGTAGTCAGCCCCAGCATTTT.

V usage is TRBV25-1 and J usage is TRBJ1-4; D is ambiguous. V gave up 5 bases and J gave up 6 bases, with 13 bases separating them. CDR1 is MGHDK and CDR2 is SYGVNS in the germline V gene. The CDR3 totals 14 residues. The DNA for the CDR3 is TGTGCCAGCAGTCTCGATGGAGCGGATGAAAAACTGTTTTTT. Its protein is CASSLDGADEKLFF.

This clonotype has a count of ten or more. The chain links TRBV6-1 to TRBJ2-1; perhaps D is TRBD1 or TRBD2 (5 bases each). This CDR3 comprises 15 residues. Trimming removed 4 bases at V and 1 base at J, with 11 bases between. Germline CDR1 reads MNHNS; CDR2 reads SASEGT. CDR3 protein: CASSGGSGSYNEQFF. DNA for the CDR3: TGTGCCAGCAGTGGGGGGAGTGGGTCCTACAATGAGCAGTTCTTC.

This rearrangement joins TRBV13 to TRBJ1-6; 7 bases are shared with TRBD1. This CDR3 has 16 residues. Trimming removed 3 bases from V and 0 bases from J; junction bases left unmatched: 2. CDR1 and CDR2 from the germline V gene are PRHDT and FYEKMQ (reference sequence). CDR3 nucleotide sequence: TGTGCCAGCAGCTTCAGGGGGAACTCCTATAATTCACCCCTCCACTTT. This codes for CASSFRGNSYNSPLHF.

The CDR3 reads CASSQGRGGQRQETQYF. Here the CDR3 DNA reads TGCGCCAGCAGCCAAGGAAGAGGCGGGCAGCGCCAAGAGACCCAGTACTTC. This chain uses TRBV4-1 with TRBJ2-5; D is possibly TRBD2 (5 bases). The CDR3 spans 17 residues. Trimming removed 1 base from V and 1 base from J, with 16 bases in between. Germline V gene data show CDR1 as MGHRA and CDR2 as YSYEKL.

The genes are TRBV9 and TRBJ2-3; the match to TRBD1 covers 9 bases. The CDR3 is 15 residues long. Germline V CDR1 and CDR2: SGDLS, YYNGEE. The ends lost 3 bases at V and 6 bases at J; junction bases unmatched: 8. CDR3 sequence: CASSEEGTGPDTQYF. CDR3 DNA sequence: TGTGCCAGCAGCGAAGAGGGGACAGGGCCGGATACGCAGTATTTT.

The V gene is TRBV20-1, the J gene TRBJ2-2; D is uncertain. The CDR3 totals 12 residues. Trimming cost V 5 bases and J 6 bases, with 10 bases left between them. The germline gives CDR1 DFQATT, CDR2 SNEGSKA (reference sequence). CDR3 protein: CSASSPAGELFF. CDR3 DNA: TGCAGTGCTTCCTCCCCGGCCGGGGAGCTGTTTTTT.

As concerns this clonotype: Since the CDR3 does not end with the conserved phenylalanine or tryptophan, this likely comes from a read error. The DNA is left out, because the CDR3 cannot be placed on it with certainty; the CDR3 is given as TCRdb lists it. V usage is TRBV7-2 and J usage is TRBJ2-5; TRBD1 is the table's D call, not checked against the DNA. A total of 18 residues make up the CDR3, ends included. Germline CDR1 reads SGHTA; CDR2 reads FQGNSA. The CDR3 reads CASSLSAGDRGDGYTFGS.

V gene TRBV6-6 combines with J gene TRBJ1-4; D call uncertain. This CDR3 is built from 17 residues. CDR1 MNHNY and CDR2 SVGAGI come from the germline V gene (reference sequence). Trimming left V 0 bases short and J 1 base short, with 12 bases between. Here the CDR3 reads CASSYSSPGLTNEKLFF. The CDR3 coding sequence is TGTGCCAGCAGTTACTCGAGTCCCGGGTTAACTAATGAAAAACTGTTTTTT.

V gene TRBV30 combines with J gene TRBJ2-5, with D uncertain. The CDR3 consists of 12 residues. Germline V gene data show CDR1 as GTSNPN and CDR2 as SVGIG (reference sequence). V lost 0 bases, J lost 5 bases, and 7 bases lay in between. CDR3 sequence: CAWSVTRETQYF. For the CDR3, the DNA is TGTGCCTGGAGTGTAACCCGGGAGACCCAGTACTTC.